The text below deals with one T cell receptor (beta chain). CDR1 is SGHRS and CDR2 is YFSETQ in the germline V gene. The CDR3 runs 14 residues. The junction had 9 bases not matched to a gene; V was cut back by 7 bases and J by 3 bases. This specimen comes from a study of T-cell memory formation after mild COVID-19. TCRdb reprocessed the 5' RACE reads with MiXCR, giving one entry per CDR3 protein. The sample includes 540,000 or so distinct CDR3 sequences, just over 20% of them seen just once. The gene calls are TRBV5-1 and TRBJ2-7; TRBD1 matches 8 bases. The sequenced sample consisted of PBMCs or a T cell subset sorted from them (not recorded which). The origin of this receptor is an adult woman who had mild COVID-19 (a few samples of this study predate the infection). Cell type and time point are not known. The DNA of the CDR3 is TGCGCCAGCGCGAGGGCAGGGGGCTTCTACGAGCAGTACTTC. Translated: CASARAGGFYEQYF.